The source of this T cell receptor (beta chain) is a study of graft-versus-host responses after intestinal transplantation. In regard to this clone: The antigen is not known.

Method: immunoSEQ multiplex PCR; TCRdb's copy keeps in-frame clones and lacks some. The table has approximately 110,000 clones, 90% to 95% seen once. General study points: With peak circulating GvH clone levels came an association with early post-transplant HvG declines. GvH clones were identified in recipient marrow, with some first appearing in ileum or blood.

This receptor was taken from a human donor who was the organ donor for an intestinal transplant. Sample: unstimulated CD4+ T cells sorted from spleen or lymph node cells, taken before transplant.

In DNA form, the CDR3 reads TGCGCCAGCAGCCAAGGGGAGAACTACGTCATGAACACTGAAGCTTTCTTT. Translated, it gives CASSQGENYVMNTEAFF. The chain has TRBV4-1 and TRBJ1-1, with unresolved D. Germline-derived CDR1 and CDR2 are MGHRA and YSYEKL. The V and J ends lost 1 base and 0 bases respectively, with 15 bases between them. This CDR3 comprises 17 residues.